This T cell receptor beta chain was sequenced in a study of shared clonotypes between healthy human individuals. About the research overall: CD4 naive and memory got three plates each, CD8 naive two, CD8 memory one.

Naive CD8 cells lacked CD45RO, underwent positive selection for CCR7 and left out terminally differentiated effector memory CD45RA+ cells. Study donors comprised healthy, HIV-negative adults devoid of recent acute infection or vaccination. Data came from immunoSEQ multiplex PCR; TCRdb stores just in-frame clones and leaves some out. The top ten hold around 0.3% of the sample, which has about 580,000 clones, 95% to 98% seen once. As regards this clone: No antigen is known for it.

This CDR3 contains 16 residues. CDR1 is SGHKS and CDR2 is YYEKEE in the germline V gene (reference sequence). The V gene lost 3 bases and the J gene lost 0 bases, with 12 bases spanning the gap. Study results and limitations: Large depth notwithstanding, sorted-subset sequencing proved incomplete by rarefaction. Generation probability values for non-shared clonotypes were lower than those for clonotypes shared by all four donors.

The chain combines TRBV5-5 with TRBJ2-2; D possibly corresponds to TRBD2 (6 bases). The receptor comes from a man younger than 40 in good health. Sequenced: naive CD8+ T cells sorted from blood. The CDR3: CASSSNSGTNTGELFF. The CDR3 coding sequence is TGTGCCAGCAGCTCGAATAGCGGCACGAACACCGGGGAGCTGTTTTTT.